The clone carrying this T cell receptor beta chain was recorded at least ten times. Its matching antigen is unknown. RNA transcripts were the source from which TCR beta CDR3 regions were amplified. The authors performed first-round RT-PCR with HTBI primers and then a second-round multiplex PCR. Using its own MiXCR run on the multiplex PCR reads, TCRdb lists one record per CDR3 protein. The sample contains about 740,000 distinct CDR3 sequences, roughly 40% of which appear only once. Trimming removed 2 bases from V and 10 bases from J, with 12 bases in between. Germline V lookup: CDR1 WSHSY, CDR2 SAAADI. This CDR3 is 14 amino acids long. This specimen comes from a study of Graves' ophthalmopathy and Graves' hyperthyroidism. Study information: Before any treatment, peripheral blood was taken at the initial diagnosis.

Study observations and caveats: This model predicted ophthalmopathy progression (sensitivity roughly 64%, specificity about 72%). The 13-signature model separated ophthalmopathy from stable hyperthyroidism at over 85% sensitivity and about 81% specificity.

J is TRBJ1-6 and V is TRBV10-2, with D possibly being TRBD1 (5 bases). The sequenced sample consisted of peripheral blood. The sequence was collected from an adult man with Graves' ophthalmopathy. CDR3: CASSEVAGESPLHF. Written as DNA, the CDR3 is TGCGCCAGCAGTGAGGTGGCGGGGGAGTCACCCCTCCACTTT.